Shown below are 8 T cell receptor beta chains from a single sample sequenced in a study of OX40 agonist ivuxolimab in advanced cancers. Some clones are missing from TCRdb's copy, which holds only in-frame ones; the method was immunoSEQ multiplex PCR. This table has about 82,000 clones, about 91% appearing once. The source material was CD4+ or CD8+ T cells sorted from blood, sampled in a trial of the OX40 agonist ivuxolimab. These receptors were taken from an adult with an advanced solid tumor such as melanoma, head and neck, liver or kidney cancer.

This sequence joins TRBV6-6 and TRBJ2-7; 7 positions agree with TRBD1. Germline-derived CDR1 and CDR2 are MNHNY and SVGAGI (reference sequence). The ends lost 5 bases at V and 0 bases at J; junction bases unmatched: 10. CDR3 length equals 16 residues. CDR3 sequence: CASSPSPGQSSYEQYF. The DNA of the CDR3 is TGTGCCAGCAGTCCCTCCCCGGGACAGAGCTCCTACGAGCAGTACTTC.

This chain uses TRBV10-3 with TRBJ2-3, with D perhaps TRBD1 or TRBD2 (5 bases each). This CDR3 contains 15 residues. The germline V gene has CDR1 ENHRY and CDR2 SYGVKD. V was trimmed by 7 bases and J by 2 bases, leaving 16 bases between them. The CDR3 coding sequence is TGTGCCATCACGCCGGGGCAGTTCCCCACAGATACGCAGTATTTT. This codes for CAITPGQFPTDTQYF.

This chain joins TRBV30 and TRBJ2-2, with TRBD2 as a possible D gene (5 bases). This CDR3 region has 11 residues. Germline-derived CDR1 and CDR2 are GTSNPN and SVGIG (reference sequence). V lost 5 bases and J lost 6, with 7 bases in between. The CDR3 here is CAWGLAGELFF. CDR3 nucleotide sequence: TGTGCCTGGGGACTTGCCGGGGAGCTGTTTTTT.

The V and J genes are TRBV6-4 and TRBJ2-7, with 9 bases that match TRBD2. Germline V gene lookup returns CDR1 MRHNA and CDR2 SNTAGT. V gave up 3 bases and J gave up 2 bases; unmatched junction bases: 2. The CDR3 is 14 amino acids. DNA for the CDR3: TGTGCCAGCAGTGAACTAGCGGGCCCCTACGAGCAGTACTTC. Translating it yields CASSELAGPYEQYF.

CDR3 sequence: CASSRQGGGNQPQHF. In DNA form, the CDR3 reads TGTGCCAGCTCCCGCCAAGGTGGAGGCAATCAGCCCCAGCATTTT. The rearrangement links TRBV18 to TRBJ1-5; no firm D call. The CDR3 sequence is 15 residues long. Germline-derived CDR1 and CDR2 are KGHSH and LQKENI. V was cut by 6 bases and J by 2 bases, with 14 bases left in between.

In regard to this clone: Other DNA variants within this sample encode the same CDR3. V gene TRBV5-1 combines with J gene TRBJ2-1, with no clear D. The CDR3 runs 15 residues. V gave up 0 bases and J gave up 0 bases, with 7 bases separating them. Per germline, CDR1 SGHRS and CDR2 YFSETQ. The CDR3 sequence: CASSLEGSSYNEQFF. DNA for the CDR3: TGCGCCAGCAGCTTGGAGGGCAGCTCCTACAATGAGCAGTTCTTC.

The V call is TRBV5-1, the J call TRBJ2-3; 8 bases line up with TRBD1. The length of the CDR3 is 15 residues. Germline trimming cut 0 bases from V and 4 bases from J; bases unmatched to any gene: 4. Germline V CDR1 and CDR2: SGHRS, YFSETQ. For the CDR3, the DNA is TGCGCCAGCAGCTTGGCCCCGGACAGGGCAGATACGCAGTATTTT. Translating gives CASSLAPDRADTQYF.

This clone has only a few counts. This sequence joins TRBV7-8 and TRBJ2-1; D is ambiguous. With 1 base removed from V and 12 bases from J, the gap between germline ends came to 10 bases. Looked up from germline, CDR1 is SGHVS and CDR2 is FQNEAQ. CDR3 length: 12 residues. The CDR3 is CASSLERALQFF. The DNA for the CDR3 is TGTGCCAGCAGCTTAGAAAGGGCCCTGCAGTTCTTC.